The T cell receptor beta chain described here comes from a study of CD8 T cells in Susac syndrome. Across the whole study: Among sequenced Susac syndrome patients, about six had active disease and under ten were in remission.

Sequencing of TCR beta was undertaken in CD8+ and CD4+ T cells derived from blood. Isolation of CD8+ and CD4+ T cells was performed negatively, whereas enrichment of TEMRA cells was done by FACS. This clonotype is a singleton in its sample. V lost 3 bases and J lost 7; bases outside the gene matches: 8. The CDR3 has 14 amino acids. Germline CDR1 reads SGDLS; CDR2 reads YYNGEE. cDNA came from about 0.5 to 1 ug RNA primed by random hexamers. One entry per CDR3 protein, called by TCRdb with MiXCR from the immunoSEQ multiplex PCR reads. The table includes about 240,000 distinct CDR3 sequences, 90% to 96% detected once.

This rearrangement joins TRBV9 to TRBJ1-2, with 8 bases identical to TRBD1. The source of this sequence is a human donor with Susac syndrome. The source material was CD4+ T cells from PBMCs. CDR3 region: CASSEETGAIGYTF. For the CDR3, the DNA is TGTGCCAGCAGCGAGGAGACAGGGGCGATTGGCTACACCTTC.